This TCR beta chain was sequenced in a study of human T cells and chemical hapten exposure listed by TCRdb under 2021. Context from the whole study: For sensitization, 2% DPC in acetone was applied to a roughly 2 cm by roughly 2 cm area of upper inner arm skin. Patients additionally received weekly therapeutic DPC doses to the scalp throughout the approximately 25-week study period. Patch testing was done on the upper back using Finn chambers containing 0.01% DPC, and results were scored after 6 days according to International Contact Dermatitis Research Group standards. Alopecia areata with under or over 50% scalp involvement, alopecia totalis and alopecia universalis were represented in the patient cohort, which was mostly female. Libraries were combined into a pool for sequencing, and differences in TCR yield between samples came mainly from small differences in library volumes within the pool. Peripheral blood TCR repertoire changes were tracked in vivo in alopecia patients during primary and secondary sensitization to the hapten diphenylcyclopropenone (DPC). Blood samples were taken from patients before sensitization (week 0) and then at 2, 6 and about 24 weeks after DPC sensitization. About 30 alopecia patients provided blood for TCR sequencing at one to four time points (pre-sensitization, 2, 6 and 24 weeks).

General conclusions and limits of the study: Expanded TCRs formed significantly more large CDR3 similarity clusters than pre-sensitization or healthy control sets, consistent with antigen-driven responses. A positive correlation was found between the number of PT1 expanded TCRs and patch test score, with significance reached at thresholds 8, 16 and 32 but not 4. Repeated subsampling changed both the strength of the expansion versus patch-test correlation and the threshold at which the correlation became significant. DPC sensitization did not change how many TCRs were above 1 in 1000 frequency, and no evidence was found of alterations in global repertoire structure. Because every patient had alopecia, a presumed autoimmune disease, the patients' immune response might differ from that of healthy individuals.

Libraries were made using RACE. These reads were obtained on a NextSeq 500. During library preparation, unique molecular identifiers were attached to individual cDNA molecules so that TCRs could be counted in a quantitative, reproducible way. Both TCR alpha and TCR beta chains were sequenced from each blood RNA sample. As for how the authors treated the data: A median of about 87,000 TCRs per sample was observed, with a range of roughly 23,224 to 750,000. The Decombinator software suite was used to annotate the V, J and CDR3 of the TCR reads. For the PS versus PT1 abundance plots, all samples were subsampled to the same number of TCRs (28,000). Expanded TCRs were defined as absent before sensitization and observed at least eight times at the 2-week time point. TCRdb handled the public reads itself, with Q25 trimming in fastp and clone calling in MiXCR, and kept productive beta chains. Entries are consolidated by CDR3 protein sequence, retaining the most common genes and DNA. What appears here as the V and J calls and clone size reflects TCRdb's work, not the paper's. The sample has 180,000 or so distinct CDR3 sequences on record, about a fifth of them singletons. The leading ten clones occupy under 8.5% of the sample.

A remark on this clonotype: Its antigen is not yet known. No qualities accompany the bases; no much larger clone lies one base away.

The CDR3 numbers 16 residues from cysteine through phenylalanine. This entry keeps only the CDR3 DNA: 48 bases, framed from base 1. The germline V gene gives CDR1 as SNHLY and CDR2 as FYNNEI. The V and J ends are trimmed by 0 bases and 0 bases, leaving 10 bases between them. The time point label, as the study defines it: patch test 1, 2 weeks after DPC sensitization. The treatment or condition tag for this specimen amounts to: therapeutic diphenylcyclopropenone sensitization with weekly scalp DPC. Blood at each patch-test visit was drawn before the patch test was applied. Patients were considered eligible if aged 18 to 70, diagnosed with alopecia and deemed suitable for DPC therapy, and patients were excluded if pregnant. Unfractionated whole blood was collected in Tempus Blood RNA tubes, and total RNA was extracted from that blood.

The sequence is built from TRBV2 and TRBJ2-3, with no confidently assigned D gene. The receptor was isolated from a woman aged 50 to 60 with alopecia areata. Some clones in this sample may be carry-over from other donors' samples. The sample in question was whole blood, obtained in connection with sensitization to the hapten diphenylcyclopropenone (DPC). The CDR3 corresponds to CASSEALRASTDTQYF. The DNA sequence reads TGTGCCAGCAGTGAAGCGCTTCGAGCCAGCACAGATACGCAGTATTTT.